One sample yielded the 13 T cell receptor beta chains listed below, sequenced in a study of cytomegalovirus exposure and HLA in healthy donors. A multiplex PCR was run with 60 Vbeta primers and 13 Jbeta primers. Clones were read by immunoSEQ multiplex PCR, and TCRdb kept only the in-frame ones, dropping some. The sample holds approximately 54,000 clones; 82% are singletons and the top ten take just over 3%. Sequencing was done on a sample of PBMCs. These receptors originate from a woman between 18 and 29 years old in good health and CMV-seronegative.

This chain connects TRBV30 to TRBJ1-5, with TRBD1 identical over 12 bases. The CDR3 sequence is 17 residues long. Germline V gene lookup returns CDR1 GTSNPN and CDR2 SVGIG (reference sequence). Trimming cost V 2 bases and J 5 bases; bases outside gene matches: 10. The CDR3 protein is CAWSRDRGPGGDQPQHF. CDR3 nucleotides: TGTGCCTGGAGTAGGGACAGGGGGCCGGGGGGGGATCAGCCCCAGCATTTT.

The CDR3 DNA reads as TGCGCCAGCAGCAGCTCAGGTAGCGTCTACGAGCAGTACTTC. Its translation is CASSSSGSVYEQYF. V is TRBV5-1 and J is TRBJ2-7, with a possible D match to TRBD2 (5 bases). The CDR3 extends over 14 amino acids. Germline V gene data show CDR1 as SGHRS and CDR2 as YFSETQ. Trimming took off 4 bases at V and 3 bases at J, with 14 bases between the two ends. Together with reference TRBV5-1 and TRBJ2-7, the CDR3 gives the full variable domain: KAGVTQTPRYLIKTRGQQVTLSCSPISGHRSVSWYQQTPGQGLQFLFEYFSETQRNKGNFPGRFSGRQFSNSRSEMNVSTLELGDSALYLCASSSSGSVYEQYFGPGTRLTVT.

This clone was counted a single time. V gene TRBV19 combines with J gene TRBJ1-1; possible D gene TRBD1, 5 bases. The CDR3 is 13 amino acids. Germline CDR1 reads LNHDA; CDR2 reads SQIVND (reference sequence). Trimming took off 7 bases at V and 4 bases at J, with 13 bases between the two ends. CDR3 residues: CASNNQGPTEAFF. For the CDR3, the DNA is TGTGCCAGTAATAATCAGGGTCCCACTGAAGCTTTCTTT.

This rearrangement joins TRBV11-3 to TRBJ2-7, with 7 bases that match TRBD1. The CDR3 has 15 residues. Germline-derived CDR1 and CDR2 are SGHNT and YENEEA. V was clipped by 5 bases and J by 0 bases; unmatched bases: 7. Written as DNA, the CDR3 is TGTGCCAGCAGCCCAGGACGGGACAGCTCCTACGAGCAGTACTTC. It encodes CASSPGRDSSYEQYF.

This chain connects TRBV7-9 to TRBJ2-3; 10 bases align to TRBD1. The length of the CDR3 is 17 residues. CDR1 and CDR2 (germline): SEHNR, FQNEAQ (reference sequence). V shed 5 bases, J shed 4 bases, and the junction held 12 bases outside the gene matches. The CDR3 DNA reads as TGTGCCAGCAGCCCCGGCCGGGACAGGGGATTTCCAGATACGCAGTATTTT. Translated, it gives CASSPGRDRGFPDTQYF.

The chain has TRBV5-1 and TRBJ1-4, with D perhaps matching TRBD1 (5 bases). CDR3 size: 14 residues. Germline CDR1 SGHRS, CDR2 YFSETQ. V was pared by 4 bases and J by 6 bases, with 13 bases between. The CDR3, as DNA: TGCGCCAGCAGCCCTTCGGGGGGGGATGAAAAACTGTTTTTT. Translated: CASSPSGGDEKLFF.

CDR3 bases: TGCAGTGCTGTTATGAACACTGAAGCTTTCTTT. Protein: CSAVMNTEAFF. The chain combines TRBV20-1 with TRBJ1-1, with D hard to call. Germline lookup yields CDR1 DFQATT and CDR2 SNEGSKA (reference sequence). The CDR3 is made up of 11 amino acids. The V end was cut by 5 bases, the J end by 0 bases, with 4 bases between.

V and J are TRBV5-1 and TRBJ1-1, with D unresolved. This CDR3 is built from 11 residues. Germline CDR1 and CDR2: SGHRS and YFSETQ. Trimming took off 0 bases at V and 7 bases at J, with 4 bases between the two ends. The CDR3 sequence is CASSLGSEAFF. The CDR3 DNA sequence: TGCGCCAGCAGCTTGGGCAGTGAAGCTTTCTTT.

This clone was seen once. This chain links TRBV5-4 with TRBJ2-5, with 10 positions matching TRBD2. V shed 2 bases, J shed 4 bases, and the junction held 5 bases outside the gene matches. CDR1 and CDR2 from the germline V gene are SGHNT and YYREEE (reference sequence). This CDR3 has 15 amino acids. The chain's CDR3 is CASSFTSGTVETQYF. The CDR3 DNA sequence: TGTGCCAGCAGCTTCACTAGCGGGACGGTAGAGACCCAGTACTTC.

This clone is a singleton in its sample. The chain carries TRBV4-1 and TRBJ2-2; the D is unclear. V was shortened by 0 bases and J by 0 bases, with 17 bases between the two germline ends. The length of the CDR3 is 19 residues. Germline CDR1 is MGHRA and CDR2 is YSYEKL. The CDR3 region has the DNA TGCGCCAGCAGCCAAGAGCCCCGCGCGGCCTCTCCGAACACCGGGGAGCTGTTTTTT. This codes for CASSQEPRAASPNTGELFF.

Concerning this clone itself: At one end, the junction sequence differs from germline, possibly due to a read error. The chain joins TRBV6-4 to TRBJ2-6; D is perhaps TRBD1 (6 bases). CDR1 MRHNA and CDR2 SNTAGT come from the germline V gene. This CDR3 is 16 amino acids long. CDR3 in amino acids: CASSDTGQSGANGLTF. As DNA, the CDR3 is TGTGCCAGCAGTGACACCGGACAGTCTGGGGCCAACGGCCTGACTTTC.

The chain has TRBV18 and TRBJ1-3; D ambiguous. Trimming took off 6 bases at V and 0 bases at J, with 9 bases between the two ends. The CDR3 is made up of 14 amino acids. The germline gives CDR1 KGHSH, CDR2 LQKENI. DNA of the CDR3: TGTGCCAGCTCGTTTGAGGTCTCTGGAAACACCATATATTTT. Translated, it gives CASSFEVSGNTIYF.

Here the CDR3 DNA reads TGTGCCAGCAGCCAAGATGCTAGCGGAGTCTCCTACGAGCAGTACTTC. Translating it yields CASSQDASGVSYEQYF. The chain is built from TRBV4-2 and TRBJ2-7; 7 bases agree with TRBD2. J was trimmed by 0 bases and V by 0 bases; bases with no gene match: 5. CDR1 LGHNA and CDR2 YNFKEQ come from the germline V gene. The CDR3 is made up of 16 amino acids.